A selection of T cell receptor beta chains follows, all from one sample in a study of blood T cell repertoires in COVID-19. Repertoires were generated with immunoSEQ multiplex PCR, while TCRdb's copy carries only in-frame clones and drops some. The data show roughly 40,000 clones, 90% seen once. Sequenced sample: peripheral blood. These TCRs come from a man aged 50 to 60 with active COVID-19. Both conserved end residues are part of each CDR3. D genes are given only for firm matches. Clone size is stated in some rows and not others, as once, few, many or a class when expanded.

cdr3_aa: CASSVTTSGADTQYF
cdr3_nt: TGTGCCAGCAGCGTAACAACTAGCGGGGCAGATACGCAGTATTTT
j_call: TRBJ2-3
d_call: TRBD2
v_call: TRBV9
clone_size: NA

cdr3_aa: CASNSGHIEAFF
cdr3_nt: TGTGCCAGTAACTCGGGACACATCGAAGCTTTCTTT
j_call: TRBJ1-1
d_call: NA
v_call: TRBV12-3/TRBV12-4
clone_size: once

cdr3_aa: CASSFGTGINQPQHF
cdr3_nt: TGTGCCAGCAGTTTCGGGACAGGGATCAATCAGCCCCAGCATTTT
j_call: TRBJ1-5
d_call: TRBD1
v_call: TRBV6-2/TRBV6-3
clone_size: NA

cdr3_aa: CASSSGTGSSGNTIYF
cdr3_nt: TGTGCCAGCTCATCAGGGACAGGGAGCTCTGGAAACACCATATATTTT
j_call: TRBJ1-3
d_call: TRBD1
v_call: TRBV18
clone_size: once

cdr3_aa: CATTETSFNQPQHF
cdr3_nt: TGTGCCACTACGGAGACCAGTTTCAATCAGCCCCAGCATTTT
j_call: TRBJ1-5
d_call: NA
v_call: TRBV19
clone_size: NA

cdr3_aa: CASSYSLTGLVPSYEQYF
cdr3_nt: TGTGCCAGCAGTTACTCTTTGACGGGACTAGTTCCCTCCTACGAGCAGTACTTC
j_call: TRBJ2-7
d_call: TRBD2
v_call: TRBV6-2/TRBV6-3
clone_size: NA

cdr3_aa: CASSEIGGGATDTQYF
cdr3_nt: TGTGCCAGCAGTGAGATTGGCGGGGGGGCCACAGATACGCAGTATTTT
j_call: TRBJ2-3
d_call: TRBD2
v_call: TRBV6-4
clone_size: NA

cdr3_aa: CASSSTGRNTIYF
cdr3_nt: TGTGCCAGCAGTTCGACAGGTAGAAACACCATATATTTT
j_call: TRBJ1-3
d_call: NA
v_call: TRBV27
clone_size: NA

cdr3_aa: CAWSVSYQGSTEAFF
cdr3_nt: TGTGCCTGGAGTGTATCGTACCAGGGTAGCACTGAAGCTTTCTTT
j_call: TRBJ1-1
d_call: NA
v_call: TRBV30
clone_size: NA

cdr3_aa: CASSLTGGVSYEQYF
cdr3_nt: TGTGCCAGCAGTCTGACAGGGGGGGTCTCCTACGAGCAGTACTTC
j_call: TRBJ2-7
d_call: TRBD1
v_call: TRBV28
clone_size: NA

cdr3_aa: CASSGQGAETQYF
cdr3_nt: TGCGCCAGCAGCGGACAGGGAGCGGAGACCCAGTACTTC
j_call: TRBJ2-5
d_call: TRBD1
v_call: TRBV10-1
clone_size: NA

cdr3_aa: CASSIQGAAGANVLTF
cdr3_nt: TGTGCCAGCAGCATACAGGGGGCCGCTGGGGCCAACGTCCTGACTTTC
j_call: TRBJ2-6
d_call: TRBD1
v_call: TRBV13
clone_size: NA

cdr3_aa: CASSRTGFGNEQFF
cdr3_nt: TGTGCCAGCAGCCGGACAGGGTTTGGTAATGAGCAGTTCTTC
j_call: TRBJ2-1
d_call: TRBD1
v_call: TRBV11-3
clone_size: NA

cdr3_aa: CASTPDRANGYTF
cdr3_nt: TGTGCCAGTACCCCGGACAGGGCCAATGGCTACACCTTC
j_call: TRBJ1-2
d_call: TRBD1
v_call: TRBV19
clone_size: NA

cdr3_aa: CASSSQGMEGYTF
cdr3_nt: TGTGCCAGCTCTTCTCAGGGGATGGAGGGCTACACCTTC
j_call: TRBJ1-2
d_call: NA
v_call: TRBV18
clone_size: NA

cdr3_aa: CASSSGGAWNEQFF
cdr3_nt: TGCGCCAGCAGCAGCGGGGGGGCCTGGAATGAGCAGTTCTTC
j_call: TRBJ2-1
d_call: TRBD2
v_call: TRBV5-1
clone_size: NA

cdr3_aa: CASTGGPPDTQYF
cdr3_nt: TGTGCCAGCACAGGGGGACCTCCAGATACGCAGTATTTT
j_call: TRBJ2-3
d_call: TRBD1
v_call: TRBV5-8
clone_size: NA

cdr3_aa: CASRPKPGQRNTEAFF
cdr3_nt: TGTGCCAGCAGACCAAAACCGGGACAGAGGAACACTGAAGCTTTCTTT
j_call: TRBJ1-1
d_call: TRBD1
v_call: TRBV3-1/TRBV3-2
clone_size: NA

cdr3_aa: CASKSDYSYEQYF
cdr3_nt: TGTGCCAGCAAATCAGATTACTCCTACGAGCAGTACTTC
j_call: TRBJ2-7
d_call: NA
v_call: TRBV3-1/TRBV3-2
clone_size: NA

cdr3_aa: CASSLEGVAWTEAFF
cdr3_nt: TGTGCCAGCAGCTTAGAAGGGGTGGCGTGGACTGAAGCTTTCTTT
j_call: TRBJ1-1
d_call: NA
v_call: TRBV7-9
clone_size: NA

cdr3_aa: CAISDPGMLF
cdr3_nt: TGTGCCATCAGTGATCCAGGGATGCTCTTC
j_call: TRBJ2-1
d_call: NA
v_call: TRBV10-3
clone_size: NA

cdr3_aa: CASSPVGQSNQPQHF
cdr3_nt: TGTGCCAGCTCACCTGTGGGACAGTCCAATCAGCCCCAGCATTTT
j_call: TRBJ1-5
d_call: TRBD1
v_call: TRBV18
clone_size: NA

cdr3_aa: CASSPSSGYTF
cdr3_nt: TGTGCCAGTAGTCCTTCGTCGGGCTACACCTTC
j_call: TRBJ1-2
d_call: NA
v_call: TRBV19
clone_size: NA

cdr3_aa: CASSQGTGGVSYEQYF
cdr3_nt: TGTGCCAGCAGCCAAGGAACGGGGGGCGTATCCTACGAGCAGTACTTC
j_call: TRBJ2-7
d_call: NA
v_call: TRBV3-1/TRBV3-2
clone_size: few

cdr3_aa: CASSPDTYRTASVTDTQYF
cdr3_nt: TGCGCCAGCAGCCCAGATACATACCGGACAGCCTCCGTCACAGATACGCAGTATTTT
j_call: TRBJ2-3
d_call: NA
v_call: TRBV4-3
clone_size: NA

cdr3_aa: CASSSPDTGRYEQYF
cdr3_nt: TGTGCCAGCAGTTCCCCCGACACTGGTCGCTACGAGCAGTACTTC
j_call: TRBJ2-7
d_call: NA
v_call: TRBV6-5
clone_size: NA

cdr3_aa: CASSPSSTDTQYF
cdr3_nt: TGTGCCAGCTCACCTTCTAGCACAGATACGCAGTATTTT
j_call: TRBJ2-3
d_call: NA
v_call: TRBV18
clone_size: once

cdr3_aa: CASSYLSNYGYTF
cdr3_nt: TGTGCCAGCAGTTACTTGAGTAACTATGGCTACACCTTC
j_call: TRBJ1-2
d_call: NA
v_call: TRBV6-5
clone_size: NA

cdr3_aa: CASSLTGSEAFF
cdr3_nt: TGTGCCAGCAGCCTGACAGGGTCTGAAGCTTTCTTT
j_call: TRBJ1-1
d_call: TRBD1
v_call: TRBV7-2
clone_size: NA

cdr3_aa: CASSDRDRYSNQPQHF
cdr3_nt: TGTGCCAGTAGTGACCGGGACAGATATAGCAATCAGCCCCAGCATTTT
j_call: TRBJ1-5
d_call: TRBD1
v_call: TRBV19
clone_size: NA

cdr3_aa: CASSLGEASSPLHF
cdr3_nt: TGTGCCAGCAGCCTTGGGGAGGCGAGCTCACCCCTCCACTTT
j_call: TRBJ1-6
d_call: NA
v_call: TRBV3-1/TRBV3-2
clone_size: medium-sized

cdr3_aa: CASSLGLKGPYEQYF
cdr3_nt: TGTGCCAGCAGCTTGGGGCTCAAGGGGCCCTACGAGCAGTACTTC
j_call: TRBJ2-7
d_call: NA
v_call: TRBV7-2
clone_size: once

cdr3_aa: CAISITGNTEAFF
cdr3_nt: TGTGCCATCAGCATAACAGGGAACACTGAAGCTTTCTTT
j_call: TRBJ1-1
d_call: NA
v_call: TRBV10-3
clone_size: NA